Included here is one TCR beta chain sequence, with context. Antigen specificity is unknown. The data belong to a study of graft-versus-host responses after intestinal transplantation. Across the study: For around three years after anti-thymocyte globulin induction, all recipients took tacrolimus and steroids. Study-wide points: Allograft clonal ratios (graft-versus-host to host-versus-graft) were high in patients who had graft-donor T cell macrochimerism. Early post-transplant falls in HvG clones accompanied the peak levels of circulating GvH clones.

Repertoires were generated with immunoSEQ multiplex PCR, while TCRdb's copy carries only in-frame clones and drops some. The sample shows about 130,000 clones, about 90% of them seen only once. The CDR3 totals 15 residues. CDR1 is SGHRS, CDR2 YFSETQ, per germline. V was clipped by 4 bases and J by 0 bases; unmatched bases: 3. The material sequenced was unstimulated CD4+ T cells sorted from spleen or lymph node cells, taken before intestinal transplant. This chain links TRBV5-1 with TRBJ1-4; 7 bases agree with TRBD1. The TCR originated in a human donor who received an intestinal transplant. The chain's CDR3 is CASSPTGATNEKLFF. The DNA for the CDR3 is TGCGCCAGCAGCCCCACAGGGGCAACTAATGAAAAACTGTTTTTT.